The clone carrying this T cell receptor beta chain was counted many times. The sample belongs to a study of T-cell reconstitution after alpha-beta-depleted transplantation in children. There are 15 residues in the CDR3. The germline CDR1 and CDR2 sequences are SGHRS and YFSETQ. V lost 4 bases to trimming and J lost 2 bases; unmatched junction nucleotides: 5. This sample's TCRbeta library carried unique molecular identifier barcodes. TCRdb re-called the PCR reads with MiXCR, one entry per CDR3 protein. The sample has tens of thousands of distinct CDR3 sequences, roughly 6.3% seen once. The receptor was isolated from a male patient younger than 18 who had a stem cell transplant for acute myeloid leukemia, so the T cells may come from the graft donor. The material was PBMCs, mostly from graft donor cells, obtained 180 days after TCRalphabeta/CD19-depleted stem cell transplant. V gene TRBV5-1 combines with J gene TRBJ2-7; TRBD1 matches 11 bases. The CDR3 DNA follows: TGCGCCAGCAGCGTGGAGGGACAGGGGGCCTACGAGCAGTACTTC. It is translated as CASSVEGQGAYEQYF.